The TCR beta chain described here comes from a study of blood T cell repertoires in COVID-19. Authors' data handling: Using reference gene primer amplification, nucleated cell counts were estimated. The repertoire was sequenced with immunoSEQ multiplex PCR; TCRdb's copy has only in-frame clones and lacks some. The D gene and trimming were derived from the DNA, and the V and J assignments and clone size from that table. This table has around 300,000 clones, approximately 90% appearing once. Material for sequencing was peripheral blood. This TCR came from a man aged 18 to 35 with active or convalescent COVID-19.

The CDR3 bases are TGCGCCAGCAGCCAAGACGGTCCAGGGGGAAATCAGCCCCAGCATTTT. Protein sequence: CASSQDGPGGNQPQHF. The chain joins TRBV4-3 to TRBJ1-5; 7 bases are shared with TRBD1. The CDR3 totals 16 residues. The germline V gene has CDR1 LGHNA and CDR2 YSLEER. Trimming removed 0 bases from V and 4 bases from J; junction bases left unmatched: 6.